Below are 6 T cell receptor beta chains sequenced from a single sample in a study of T cells in Graves' hyperthyroidism and ophthalmopathy. TCR beta CDR3 regions were amplified from RNA. The HTBI primer set drove a first-round RT-PCR of the TCR CDR3. Using its own MiXCR run on the multiplex PCR reads, TCRdb lists one record per CDR3 protein. Among about 700,000 distinct CDR3 sequences listed, 14% were seen once. The sample consisted of blood. The receptors shown here come from a young woman with Graves' hyperthyroidism.

This clonotype was counted at least ten times. The germline gene is not matched at one end of the junction; a read error may be the cause. The chain couples TRBV7-3 to TRBJ2-7; possible D gene TRBD1, 7 bases. CDR1 SGHTA and CDR2 FQGTGA come from the germline V gene. The CDR3 runs to 18 residues. CDR3 sequence (DNA): TGTGCCAGCAGCCGAAAAGTGAGTGGAGGGGGCTTTTCCTCCGAGCAGTACTTC. Translation: CASSRKVSGGGFSSEQYF.

This clonotype was counted between two and nine times. The chain has TRBV5-1 and TRBJ2-7; D unclear. Germline CDR1 and CDR2: SGHRS and YFSETQ. The CDR3 loop spans 12 amino acids. V gave up 5 bases and J gave up 5 bases, with 11 bases separating them. This CDR3 is CASRKGLNEQYF. As DNA, the CDR3 is TGCGCCAGCAGGAAGGGCTTGAACGAGCAGTACTTC.

The chain links TRBV10-2 to TRBJ1-5; 11 bases are shared with TRBD1. In germline, CDR1 is WSHSY, CDR2 SAAADI. V lost 6 bases and J lost 6; bases outside the gene matches: 4. This CDR3 spans 14 amino acids. The CDR3 reads CASRGQGAAQPQHF. CDR3 bases: TGCGCCAGCAGAGGACAGGGGGCTGCTCAGCCCCAGCATTTT.

In regard to this clonotype: A much bigger clone sits one base away, suggesting this may be a read error. The gene calls are TRBV7-9 and TRBJ2-3; 15 bases match TRBD2. Losses at the gene ends were 4 bases for V and 2 bases for J; bases not matched to a gene: 4. The CDR3 totals 17 residues. Per germline, CDR1 SEHNR and CDR2 FQNEAQ (reference sequence). The CDR3 nucleotides are TGTGCCAGCAGCTACGGACTAGCGGGAGGGATCACAGATACGCAGTATTTT. Its translation: CASSYGLAGGITDTQYF. Drawing the rest from reference TRBV7-9 and TRBJ2-3, the complete variable domain is DTGVSQNPRHKITKRGQNVTFRCDPISEHNRLYWYRQTLGQGPEFLTYFQNEAQLEKSRLLSDRFSAERPKGSFSTLEIQRTEQGDSAMYLCASSYGLAGGITDTQYFGPGTRLTVL.

This clonotype showed up many times. V gene TRBV20-1 combines with J gene TRBJ1-1; 9 positions agree with TRBD1. There are 15 residues in the CDR3. Trimming at V came to 5 bases and at J to 4 bases, leaving 11 bases not matched to a gene. CDR1 DFQATT and CDR2 SNEGSKA come from the germline V gene (reference sequence). CDR3 in DNA: TGCAGTGCTCTTCCCCGGGACAGGGCGGGCACTGAAGCTTTCTTT. Its translation: CSALPRDRAGTEAFF.

This clonotype was observed many times. This sequence joins TRBV11-2 and TRBJ1-2; no firm D call. V gave up 1 base and J gave up 8 bases, with 20 bases separating them. This CDR3 contains 16 residues. The germline gives CDR1 SGHAT, CDR2 FQNNGV. The CDR3: CASSLVYPGPAAGYTF. The CDR3 DNA reads TGTGCCAGCAGCTTAGTCTACCCGGGCCCGGCTGCGGGCTACACCTTC.